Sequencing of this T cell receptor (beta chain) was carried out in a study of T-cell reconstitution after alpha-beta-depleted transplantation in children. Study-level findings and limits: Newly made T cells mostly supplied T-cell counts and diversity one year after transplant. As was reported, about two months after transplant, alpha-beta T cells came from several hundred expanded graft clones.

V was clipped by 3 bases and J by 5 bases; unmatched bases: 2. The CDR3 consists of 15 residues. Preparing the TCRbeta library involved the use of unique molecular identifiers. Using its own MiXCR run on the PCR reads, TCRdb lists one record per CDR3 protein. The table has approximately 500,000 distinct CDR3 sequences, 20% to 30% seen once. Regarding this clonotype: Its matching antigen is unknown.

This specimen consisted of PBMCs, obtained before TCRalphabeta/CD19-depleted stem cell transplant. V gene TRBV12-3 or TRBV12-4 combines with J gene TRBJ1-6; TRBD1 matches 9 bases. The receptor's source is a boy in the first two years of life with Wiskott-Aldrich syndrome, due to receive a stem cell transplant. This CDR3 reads CASSFGQGNNSPLHF. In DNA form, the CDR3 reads TGTGCCAGCAGTTTCGGACAGGGGAATAATTCACCCCTCCACTTT.